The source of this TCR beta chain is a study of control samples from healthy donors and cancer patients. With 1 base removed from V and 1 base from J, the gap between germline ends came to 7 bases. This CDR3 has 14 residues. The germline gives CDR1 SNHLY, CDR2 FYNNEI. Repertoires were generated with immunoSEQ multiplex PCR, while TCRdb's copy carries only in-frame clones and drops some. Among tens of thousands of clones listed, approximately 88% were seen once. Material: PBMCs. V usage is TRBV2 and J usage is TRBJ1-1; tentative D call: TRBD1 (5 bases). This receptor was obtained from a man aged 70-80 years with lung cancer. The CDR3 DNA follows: TGTGCCAGCAGTGAAGACAGGAGGAACACTGAAGCTTTCTTT. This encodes CASSEDRRNTEAFF.